This T cell receptor (beta chain) was captured in a study of T cell responses to AZD1222 COVID-19 vaccine. Study-level findings and limits: Variant regions that are unmutated are reportedly the target of nearly half of spike-specific TCRs. Females made up more of the donors, who were largely white British, and clonal diversity may have come out too low. AZD1222 recipients seropositive at baseline numbered only six or seven.

Assay used: immunoSEQ multiplex PCR; TCRdb lists only in-frame clones, some missing. The repertoire holds over 150,000 clones, 85% to 95% seen once, with roughly a tenth in the top ten. For this clone: The target antigen is unknown.

This specimen consisted of peripheral blood, obtained on day 0 of AZD1222 vaccination. This sequence was found in an adult in good health.

The CDR3 DNA is TGTGCCAGCACCTCCGACAGCAGACCCTACGAGCAGTACTTC. Protein sequence: CASTSDSRPYEQYF. The chain uses TRBV27 and TRBJ2-7; D is possibly TRBD1 (5 bases). V gave up 7 bases and J gave up 2 bases, with 15 bases separating them. Germline lookup yields CDR1 MNHEY and CDR2 SMNVEV (reference sequence). The CDR3 sequence is 14 residues long.